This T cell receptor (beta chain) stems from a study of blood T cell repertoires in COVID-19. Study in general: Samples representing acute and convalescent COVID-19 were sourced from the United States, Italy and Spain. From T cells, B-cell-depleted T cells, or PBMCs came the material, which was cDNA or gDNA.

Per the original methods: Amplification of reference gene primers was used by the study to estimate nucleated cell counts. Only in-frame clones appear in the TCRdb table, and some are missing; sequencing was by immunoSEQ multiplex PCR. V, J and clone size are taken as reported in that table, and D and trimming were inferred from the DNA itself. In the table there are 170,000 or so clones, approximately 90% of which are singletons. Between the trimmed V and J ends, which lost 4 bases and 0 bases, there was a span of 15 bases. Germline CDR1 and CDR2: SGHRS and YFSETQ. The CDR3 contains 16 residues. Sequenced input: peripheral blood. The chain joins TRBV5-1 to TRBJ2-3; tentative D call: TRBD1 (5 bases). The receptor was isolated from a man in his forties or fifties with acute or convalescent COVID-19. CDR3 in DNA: TGCGCCAGCAGCCTGGAGACAGCTCAAAGCACAGATACGCAGTATTTT. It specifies CASSLETAQSTDTQYF.